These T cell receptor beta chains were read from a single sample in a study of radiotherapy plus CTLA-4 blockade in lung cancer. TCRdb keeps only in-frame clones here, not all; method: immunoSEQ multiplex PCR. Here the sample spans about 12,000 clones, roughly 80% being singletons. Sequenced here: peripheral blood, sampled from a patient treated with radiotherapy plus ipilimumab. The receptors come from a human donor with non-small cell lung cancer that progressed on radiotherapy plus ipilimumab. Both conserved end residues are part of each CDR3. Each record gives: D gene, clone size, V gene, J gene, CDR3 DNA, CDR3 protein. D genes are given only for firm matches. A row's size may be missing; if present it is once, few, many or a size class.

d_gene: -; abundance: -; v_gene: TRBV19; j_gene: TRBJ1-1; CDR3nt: TGTGCCAGTAGTATAGGCAAGGGGGGCGGCACTGAAGCTTTCTTT; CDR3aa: CASSIGKGGGTEAFF
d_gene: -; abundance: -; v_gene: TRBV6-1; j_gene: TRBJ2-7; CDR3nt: TGTGCCAGCAGTGTATCCGGGGCGGGGGAGCAGTACTTC; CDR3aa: CASSVSGAGEQYF
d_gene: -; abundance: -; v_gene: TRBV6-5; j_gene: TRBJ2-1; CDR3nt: TGTGCCAGCAGCTTCCGGTTTGTGGATGAGCAGTTCTTC; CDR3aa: CASSFRFVDEQFF
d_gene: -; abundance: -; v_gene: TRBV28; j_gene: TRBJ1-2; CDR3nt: TGTGCCAGCAGCCTCCCGGGCACGGGGGAGGGTGGCTACACCTTC; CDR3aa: CASSLPGTGEGGYTF
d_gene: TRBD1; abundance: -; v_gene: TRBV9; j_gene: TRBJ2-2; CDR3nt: TGTGCCAGCAGCCCGCGACAGGGGGGGGCCGGGGAGCTGTTTTTT; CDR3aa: CASSPRQGGAGELFF
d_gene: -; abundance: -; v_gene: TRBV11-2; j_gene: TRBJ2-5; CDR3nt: TGTGCCAGCAGCTTGGACTCAGCTCAAGAGACCCAGTACTTC; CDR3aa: CASSLDSAQETQYF
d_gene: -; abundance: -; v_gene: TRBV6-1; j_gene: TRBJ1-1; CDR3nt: TGTGCCAGCAGTGAGCGTTGGTGGAACACTGAAGCTTTCTTT; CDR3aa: CASSERWWNTEAFF
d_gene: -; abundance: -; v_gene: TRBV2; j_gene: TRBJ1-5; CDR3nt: TGTGCCAGCTGGGAGGGATCCCATCAGCCCCAGCATTTT; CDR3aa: CASWEGSHQPQHF
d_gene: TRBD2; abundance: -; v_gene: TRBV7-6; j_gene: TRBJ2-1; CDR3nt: TGTGCCAGCAGCTTAGAGCTAGCGGGGGGGACCTACAATGAGCAGTTCTTC; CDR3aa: CASSLELAGGTYNEQFF
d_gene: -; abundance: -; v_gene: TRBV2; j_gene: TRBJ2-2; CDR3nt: TGTGCCAGCAGTGAACTCGGAGGGGCCGGGGAGCTGTTTTTT; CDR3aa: CASSELGGAGELFF
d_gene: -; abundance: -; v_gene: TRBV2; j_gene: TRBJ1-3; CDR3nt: TGTGCCAGCAATTCGGGGAGTGGAAACACCATATATTTT; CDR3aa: CASNSGSGNTIYF
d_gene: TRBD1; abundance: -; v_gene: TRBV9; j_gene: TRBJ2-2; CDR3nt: TGTGCCAGCAGCCCGACAGGGGGTATCACCGGGGAGCTGTTTTTT; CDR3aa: CASSPTGGITGELFF
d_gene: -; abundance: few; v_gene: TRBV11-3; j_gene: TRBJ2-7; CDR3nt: TGTGCCAGCAGCACTGAGAGGTACCCCTACGAGCAGTACTTC; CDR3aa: CASSTERYPYEQYF
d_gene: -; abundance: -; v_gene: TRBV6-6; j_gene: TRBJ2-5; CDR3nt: TGTGCCAGCAGTTACTCTGAAGGGGAGACCCAGTACTTC; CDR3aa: CASSYSEGETQYF
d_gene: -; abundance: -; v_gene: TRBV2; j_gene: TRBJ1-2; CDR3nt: TGTGCCAGCAGTGAGGACAGAAGCTACACCTTC; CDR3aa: CASSEDRSYTF
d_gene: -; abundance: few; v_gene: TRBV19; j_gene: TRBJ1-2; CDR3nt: TGTGCCAGTAAAGAGGGTAACTATGGCTACACCTTC; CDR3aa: CASKEGNYGYTF
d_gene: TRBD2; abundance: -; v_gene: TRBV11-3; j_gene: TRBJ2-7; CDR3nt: TGTGCCAGCAGCTTTAGACCTAGCGGGGGGCATAGGGAGCAGTACTTC; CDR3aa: CASSFRPSGGHREQYF
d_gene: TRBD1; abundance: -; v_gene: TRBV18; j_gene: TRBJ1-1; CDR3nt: TGTGCCAGCTCACAGAGACAGGGCTTGGTGCTATCACCCCTGAACACTGAAGCTTTCTTT; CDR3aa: CASSQRQGLVLSPLNTEAFF
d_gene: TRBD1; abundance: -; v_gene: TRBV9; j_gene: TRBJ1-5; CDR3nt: TGTGCCAGCAGCGATCGAGACAGGGACCAGCCCCAGCATTTT; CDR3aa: CASSDRDRDQPQHF
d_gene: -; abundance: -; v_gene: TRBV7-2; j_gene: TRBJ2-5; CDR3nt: TGTGCCAGCAGCCTTCTCGCGGGGTACCAAGAGACCCAGTACTTC; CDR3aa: CASSLLAGYQETQYF
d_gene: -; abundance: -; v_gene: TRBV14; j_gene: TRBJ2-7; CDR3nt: TGTGCCAGCAGCCAAGAAGGGGGACTTACCTACGAGCAGTACTTC; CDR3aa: CASSQEGGLTYEQYF
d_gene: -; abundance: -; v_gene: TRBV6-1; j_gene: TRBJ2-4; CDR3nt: TGTGCCAGCAGTGAACAGGGGGGAAACATTCAGTACTTC; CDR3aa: CASSEQGGNIQYF
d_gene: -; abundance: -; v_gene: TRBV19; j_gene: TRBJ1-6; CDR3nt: TGTGCCAGTGCCGTCCTTAATTCACCCCTCCACTTT; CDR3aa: CASAVLNSPLHF
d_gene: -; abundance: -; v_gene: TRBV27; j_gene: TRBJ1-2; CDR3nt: TGTGCCAGTGCAGGTCCCCAGAGGGGCTACACCTTC; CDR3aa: CASAGPQRGYTF
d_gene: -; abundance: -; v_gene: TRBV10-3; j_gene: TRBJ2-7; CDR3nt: TGTGCCATCAGGTTGACAGAAACCTACGAGCAGTACTTC; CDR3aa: CAIRLTETYEQYF
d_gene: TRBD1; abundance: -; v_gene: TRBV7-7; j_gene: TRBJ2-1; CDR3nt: TGTGCTAGCAGCGAAACAGGGGCGAATGAGCAGTTCTTC; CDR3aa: CASSETGANEQFF
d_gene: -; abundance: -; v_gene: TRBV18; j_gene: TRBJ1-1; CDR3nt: TGTGCCAGCTCACTCGGACGGTTGAACACTGAAGCTTTCTTT; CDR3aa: CASSLGRLNTEAFF
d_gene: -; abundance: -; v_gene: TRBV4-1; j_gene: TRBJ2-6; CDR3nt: TGCGCCAGCAGAGGGCAGGGTCGCACTGGGGCCAACGTCCTGACTTTC; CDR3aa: CASRGQGRTGANVLTF
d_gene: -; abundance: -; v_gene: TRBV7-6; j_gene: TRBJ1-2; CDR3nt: TGTGCCAGCAGCTCGGGACTGCCGTATGGCTACACCTTC; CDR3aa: CASSSGLPYGYTF
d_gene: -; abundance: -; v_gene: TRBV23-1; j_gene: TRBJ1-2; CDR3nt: TGCGCCAGCAGTCAGGGGGCTAAATTAAACTATGGCTACACCTTC; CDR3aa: CASSQGAKLNYGYTF
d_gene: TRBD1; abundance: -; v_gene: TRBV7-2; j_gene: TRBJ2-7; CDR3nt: TGTGCCAGCAGGGCCGGGACAGGGTTTCGCGAGCAGTACTTC; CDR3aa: CASRAGTGFREQYF
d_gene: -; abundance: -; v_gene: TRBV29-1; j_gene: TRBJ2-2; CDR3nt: TGCAGCGTTGTTACCGGGACACTGAACACCGGGGAGCTGTTTTTT; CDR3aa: CSVVTGTLNTGELFF
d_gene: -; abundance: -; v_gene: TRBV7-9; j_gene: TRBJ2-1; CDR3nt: TGTGCCAGCAGCTTAAGGTCAGCTGGGAATGAGCAGTTCTTC; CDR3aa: CASSLRSAGNEQFF